This T cell receptor beta chain was obtained from a study of shared clonotypes between healthy human individuals. For this clone: The identical CDR3 is also encoded by other nucleotide sequences in the sample.

Here immunoSEQ multiplex PCR was the method, and the copy in TCRdb shows in-frame clones only, minus some. The repertoire holds a few million clones, with approximately 92% as singletons. This CDR3 comprises 14 residues. Trimming removed 4 bases at V and 0 bases at J, with 10 bases between. The germline V gene has CDR1 SGHRS and CDR2 YFSETQ. The sample taken for sequencing was naive CD4+ T cells sorted from blood. As for subset: CD45RA+ positively selected. The source is a man aged 18 to 30 in good health. The V and J genes are TRBV5-1 and TRBJ1-1, with D tentatively TRBD1 (5 bases). In DNA form, the CDR3 reads TGCGCCAGCAGCCCCGGGACGCTGAACACTGAAGCTTTCTTT. The encoded protein is CASSPGTLNTEAFF.